This TCR beta chain was obtained from a study of blood T cells in healthy people across ages. Whole-study results and caveats: Diversity was estimated from one million T cells, and these estimates were considered underestimates. Getting older went along with TCR beta diversity per million T cells dropping roughly linearly. Samples with more naive T cells showed higher observed beta diversity.

Germline V CDR1 and CDR2: SEHNR, FQNEAQ (reference sequence). The CDR3 is made up of 16 amino acids. V was trimmed by 4 bases and J by 0 bases, leaving 15 bases between them. Notes on this clonotype: Its antigen is unidentified.

Then a second PCR, running roughly 7 to 11 cycles, was carried out with a sample-barcoded 5' primer and a J-beta primer mix. At least 3 million CDR3-containing paired-end reads were obtained per sample. Each CDR3 protein is one row after TCRdb ran MiXCR on the 5' RACE reads. The profile covers about 1,400,000 distinct CDR3 sequences, with 42% appearing a single time and 7.9% taken by the ten largest. This chain joins TRBV7-9 and TRBJ1-2; possible D gene TRBD1, 6 bases. The receptor was isolated from a woman aged 18-35 years in good health. The sequenced material came from blood. The CDR3 DNA sequence: TGTGCCAGCAGCTCATTTCAGGGGAGGTCTAACTATGGCTACACCTTC. It translates to CASSSFQGRSNYGYTF. Full variable domain (missing parts from reference TRBV7-9 and TRBJ1-2): DTGVSQNPRHKITKRGQNVTFRCDPISEHNRLYWYRQTLGQGPEFLTYFQNEAQLEKSRLLSDRFSAERPKGSFSTLEIQRTEQGDSAMYLCASSSFQGRSNYGYTFGSGTRLTVV.